The 20 T cell receptor beta chains listed next were all sequenced from one sample in a study of T cell changes during pregnancy in multiple sclerosis (dated 2019 in TCRdb). Library preparation was by the immunoSEQ multiplex PCR assay. The table was pulled from immuneACCESS by TCRdb, which kept in-frame rearrangements only. Such tables lose some clones; where checked, under half of the loss comes from unresolved V genes, and the rest has no known cause. A total of tens of thousands of clones appear in this sample, roughly 93% of them only once. In total, the top ten clones hold over 2% of the sample. This sample comprised peripheral blood, obtained in the second trimester of pregnancy. These receptors all come from a female donor with multiple sclerosis, enrolled in a pregnancy study.

The rearrangement uses TRBV2 and TRBJ1-5; 7 bases are shared with TRBD1. After removal of 4 bases from V and 5 bases from J, the junction contained 2 bases not matched to a gene. Germline loops: CDR1 SNHLY, CDR2 FYNNEI. The CDR3 is 13 residues long. The CDR3 loop reads CASSGQGHQPQHF. The DNA of the CDR3 is TGTGCCAGCAGTGGACAGGGACATCAGCCCCAGCATTTT.

Points on this clone: An end of the junction differs from the germline gene, which may be a read error. The chain joins TRBV5-1 to TRBJ2-1; TRBD1 matches at 7 bases. Germline loops: CDR1 SGHRS, CDR2 YFSETQ. CDR3 length equals 14 residues. CDR3: CASRLGTANHEQFF. CDR3 sequence (DNA): TGCGCCAGCAGATTGGGGACAGCTAACCATGAGCAGTTCTTC.

The V gene is TRBV6-5, the J gene TRBJ2-2; D is ambiguous. The germline gives CDR1 MNHEY, CDR2 SVGAGI. Trimming stripped 6 bases from V and 3 bases from J, with 14 bases between. CDR3 length: 15 amino acids. CDR3 residues: CASRRWASDTGELFF. Written as DNA, the CDR3 is TGTGCCAGCAGGCGCTGGGCCTCGGACACCGGGGAGCTGTTTTTT.

The gene calls are TRBV5-1 and TRBJ2-1; maybe TRBD1 (6 bases). The germline V gene encodes CDR1 SGHRS and CDR2 YFSETQ. This CDR3 region has 15 residues. V was clipped by 1 base and J by 2 bases, with 10 bases between them. This chain's CDR3 is CASSLPGQTYNEQFF. CDR3 bases: TGCGCCAGCAGCTTGCCGGGACAAACCTACAATGAGCAGTTCTTC.

The rearrangement uses TRBV25-1 and TRBJ2-7, with TRBD1 matching over 8 bases. The V segment lost 3 bases and the J segment 4 bases; nucleotides outside the gene matches: 5. The CDR3 totals 14 residues. CDR1 is MGHDK and CDR2 is SYGVNS in the germline V gene. The CDR3 sequence is CASSEGQEKYEQYF. The CDR3 DNA sequence: TGTGCCAGCAGTGAGGGACAGGAAAAATACGAGCAGTACTTC.

The chain's CDR3 is CASSPGDRFEAFF. The CDR3 coding sequence is TGTGCCAGCAGCCCAGGGGACAGGTTTGAAGCTTTCTTT. The rearrangement joins TRBV7-9 to TRBJ1-1, with 8 bases that match TRBD1. This CDR3 contains 13 residues. V gave up 5 bases and J gave up 7 bases; unmatched junction bases: 6. Germline V gene data show CDR1 as SEHNR and CDR2 as FQNEAQ (reference sequence).

The chain's CDR3 is CASSHDRKNTEAFF. DNA for the CDR3: TGTGCCAGCAGCCACGACAGGAAGAACACTGAAGCTTTCTTT. The chain combines TRBV11-2 with TRBJ1-1; D is perhaps TRBD1 (6 bases). From germline, CDR1 is SGHAT and CDR2 FQNNGV. V dropped 5 bases and J dropped 1 base, with 11 bases sitting between them. CDR3 length: 14 amino acids.

This chain uses TRBV29-1 with TRBJ1-1; the D is unclear. The CDR3 runs to 15 residues. Per the germline V gene, CDR1 is SQVTM and CDR2 is ANQGSEA. V lost 7 bases and J 1 base, leaving 19 bases between the germline ends. The CDR3 sequence: CSGGGFIMENTEAFF. The CDR3 region has the DNA TGCAGCGGAGGAGGGTTCATCATGGAGAACACTGAAGCTTTCTTT.

The chain employs TRBV2 and TRBJ1-5; weak D call: TRBD1 (5 bases). V shed 3 bases and J shed 1 base, with 10 bases lying between them. This CDR3 region has 15 residues. From germline, CDR1 is SNHLY and CDR2 FYNNEI. The CDR3 DNA reads as TGTGCCAGCAGTGAGGAGGGGTTGAGCAATCAGCCCCAGCATTTT. This gives the protein CASSEEGLSNQPQHF.

This chain links TRBV30 with TRBJ1-2, with D perhaps matching TRBD1 (5 bases). Trimming took off 1 base at V and 5 bases at J, with 20 bases between the two ends. This CDR3 has 16 amino acids. Germline loops: CDR1 GTSNPN, CDR2 SVGIG (reference sequence). CDR3 region: CAWSAGTGGLWYGYTF. Written as DNA, the CDR3 is TGTGCCTGGAGTGCCGGGACGGGGGGTCTTTGGTATGGCTACACCTTC.

The V and J genes are TRBV30 and TRBJ1-5; 9 bases are a match to TRBD1. CDR3 size: 17 residues. CDR1 and CDR2 (germline): GTSNPN, SVGIG (reference sequence). V shed 5 bases and J 2 bases; nucleotides not matched to a gene: 13. The CDR3, as DNA: TGTGCCTGGGGGGCTCCGGGACAGGGCTATGGCAATCAGCCCCAGCATTTT. Amino acids: CAWGAPGQGYGNQPQHF.

This clone was observed a single time. This chain joins TRBV19 and TRBJ1-6; D is possibly TRBD1 (6 bases). The germline V and J ends were trimmed by 4 bases and 9 bases, with 13 bases remaining between them. This CDR3 has 14 amino acids. Germline CDR1 and CDR2: LNHDA and SQIVND (reference sequence). This chain's CDR3 is CASSSTGKISPLHF. CDR3 DNA sequence: TGTGCCAGTAGTAGCACAGGGAAAATTTCACCCCTCCACTTT.

CDR3 nucleotide sequence: TGCGCCAGCAGCTTGGTTCGGGGATACGAGCAGTACTTC. This gives the protein CASSLVRGYEQYF. The rearrangement joins TRBV5-1 to TRBJ2-7; D is possibly TRBD2 (5 bases). CDR1 SGHRS and CDR2 YFSETQ come from the germline V gene. V was cut by 0 bases and J by 4 bases, with 8 bases left in between. CDR3 length equals 13 residues.

Here the CDR3 reads CASSSDRAPGYTF. The CDR3 DNA reads as TGTGCCAGCAGCAGTGACAGGGCTCCTGGCTACACCTTC. J is TRBJ1-2 and V is TRBV14; 7 bases map to TRBD1. Germline trimming cut 5 bases from V and 7 bases from J; bases unmatched to any gene: 7. This CDR3 contains 13 residues. CDR1 and CDR2 (germline): SGHDN, FVKESK.

The V gene is TRBV5-4, the J gene TRBJ2-7, with TRBD1 identical over 10 bases. V lost 2 bases and J lost 0; bases outside the gene matches: 11. This CDR3 contains 18 residues. CDR1 is SGHNT, CDR2 YYREEE, per germline (reference sequence). The CDR3 DNA reads TGTGCCAGCAGCTTAAGCGACAGGGGGCGAACCAGCTCCTACGAGCAGTACTTC. The encoded protein is CASSLSDRGRTSSYEQYF. Looking up the rest from reference TRBV5-4 and TRBJ2-7 gives the full variable domain: ETGVTQSPTHLIKTRGQQVTLRCSSQSGHNTVSWYQQALGQGPQFIFQYYREEENGRGNFPPRFSGLQFPNYSSELNVNALELDDSALYLCASSLSDRGRTSSYEQYFGPGTRLTVT.

J is TRBJ2-6 and V is TRBV7-9, with TRBD1 as a possible D gene (5 bases). The CDR3 loop spans 16 amino acids. Germline V gene data show CDR1 as SEHNR and CDR2 as FQNEAQ (reference sequence). V lost 5 bases, J lost 1 base, and 12 bases lay in between. This chain's CDR3 is CASSLPRVSGANVLTF. CDR3 nucleotides: TGTGCCAGCAGCCTCCCCAGGGTTTCTGGGGCCAACGTCCTGACTTTC.

The chain links TRBV29-1 to TRBJ2-7, with 9 bases aligning to TRBD2. Trimming removed 2 bases from V and 9 bases from J; junction bases left unmatched: 11. Per germline, CDR1 SQVTM and CDR2 ANQGSEA. The CDR3 covers 14 residues. CDR3 sequence reads: CSVEMRRGGSRQYF. CDR3 in DNA: TGCAGCGTTGAAATGAGGCGGGGGGGTTCTAGGCAGTACTTC.

The chain has TRBV11-1 and TRBJ1-2, with a weak D call TRBD1 (5 bases). V was trimmed by 5 bases and J by 4 bases, leaving 11 bases between them. The CDR3 consists of 13 residues. Germline assignment: CDR1 SGHAT and CDR2 FQDESV (reference sequence). The CDR3 protein is CASSPDSRYGYTF. CDR3 sequence (DNA): TGTGCCAGCAGCCCTGACAGTCGCTATGGCTACACCTTC.

The chain carries TRBV19 and TRBJ2-7; TRBD2 agrees at 14 bases. The germline gives CDR1 LNHDA, CDR2 SQIVND (reference sequence). There are 16 residues in the CDR3. V was pared by 4 bases and J by 2 bases, with 4 bases of the junction left unmatched. The CDR3 protein is CASSTRTSGGTYEQYF. CDR3 DNA: TGTGCCAGTAGTACAAGGACTAGCGGGGGGACCTACGAGCAGTACTTC.

V and J are TRBV4-1 and TRBJ1-1; D call uncertain. Germline CDR1 reads MGHRA; CDR2 reads YSYEKL. The CDR3 totals 13 residues. V shed 4 bases and J shed 1 base, with 7 bases lying between them. The chain's CDR3 is CASSRAGNTEAFF. CDR3 in DNA: TGCGCCAGCAGCCGAGCAGGGAACACTGAAGCTTTCTTT.